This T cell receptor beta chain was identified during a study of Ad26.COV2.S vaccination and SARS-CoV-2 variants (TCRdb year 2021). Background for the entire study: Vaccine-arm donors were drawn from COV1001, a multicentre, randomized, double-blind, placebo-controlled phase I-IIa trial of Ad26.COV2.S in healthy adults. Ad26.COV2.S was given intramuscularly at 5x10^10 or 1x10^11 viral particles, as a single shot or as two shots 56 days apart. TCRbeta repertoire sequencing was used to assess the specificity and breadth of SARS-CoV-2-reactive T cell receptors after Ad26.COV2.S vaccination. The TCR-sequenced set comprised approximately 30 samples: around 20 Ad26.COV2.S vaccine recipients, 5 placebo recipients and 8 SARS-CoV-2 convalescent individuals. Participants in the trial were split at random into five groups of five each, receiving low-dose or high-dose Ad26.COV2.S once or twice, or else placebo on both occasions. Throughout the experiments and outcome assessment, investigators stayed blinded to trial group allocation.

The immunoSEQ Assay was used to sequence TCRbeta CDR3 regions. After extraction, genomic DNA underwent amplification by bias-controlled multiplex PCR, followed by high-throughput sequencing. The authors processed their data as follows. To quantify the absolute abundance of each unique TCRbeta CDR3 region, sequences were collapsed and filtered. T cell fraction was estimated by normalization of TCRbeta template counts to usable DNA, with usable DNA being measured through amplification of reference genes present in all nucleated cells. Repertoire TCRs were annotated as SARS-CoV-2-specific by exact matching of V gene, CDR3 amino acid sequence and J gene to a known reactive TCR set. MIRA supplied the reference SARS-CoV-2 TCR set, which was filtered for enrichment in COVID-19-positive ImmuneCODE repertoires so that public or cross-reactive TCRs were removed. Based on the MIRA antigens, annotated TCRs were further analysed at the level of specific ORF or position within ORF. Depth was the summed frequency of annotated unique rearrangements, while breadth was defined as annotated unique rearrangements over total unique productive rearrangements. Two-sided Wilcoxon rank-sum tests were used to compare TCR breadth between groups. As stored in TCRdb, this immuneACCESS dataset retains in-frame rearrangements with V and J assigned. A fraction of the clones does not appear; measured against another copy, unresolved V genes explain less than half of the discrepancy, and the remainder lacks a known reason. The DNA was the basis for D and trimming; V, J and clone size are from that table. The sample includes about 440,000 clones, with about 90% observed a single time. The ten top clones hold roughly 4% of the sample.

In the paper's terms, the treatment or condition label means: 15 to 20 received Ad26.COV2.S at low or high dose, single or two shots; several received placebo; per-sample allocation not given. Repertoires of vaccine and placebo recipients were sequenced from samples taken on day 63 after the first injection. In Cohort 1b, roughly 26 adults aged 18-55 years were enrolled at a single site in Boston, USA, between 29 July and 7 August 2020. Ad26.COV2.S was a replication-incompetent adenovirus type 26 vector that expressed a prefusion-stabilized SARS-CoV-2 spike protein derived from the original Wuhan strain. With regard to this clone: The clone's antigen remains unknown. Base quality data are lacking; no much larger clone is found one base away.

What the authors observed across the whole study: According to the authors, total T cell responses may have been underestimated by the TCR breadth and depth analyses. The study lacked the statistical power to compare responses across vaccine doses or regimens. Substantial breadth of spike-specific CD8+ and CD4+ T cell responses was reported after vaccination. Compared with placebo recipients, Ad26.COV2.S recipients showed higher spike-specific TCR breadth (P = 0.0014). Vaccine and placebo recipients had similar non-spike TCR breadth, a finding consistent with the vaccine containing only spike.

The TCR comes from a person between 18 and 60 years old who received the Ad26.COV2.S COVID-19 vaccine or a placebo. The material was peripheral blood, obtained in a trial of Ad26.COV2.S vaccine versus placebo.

The CDR3 protein is CASSQAGAVNTEAFF. The sequence in DNA is TGCGCCAGCAGCCAAGCGGGGGCGGTGAACACTGAAGCTTTCTTT. This chain is built from TRBV4-1 and TRBJ1-1; a tentative D call is TRBD1 (6 bases match). The CDR3 sequence holds 15 residues, the cysteine and phenylalanine included. The only DNA kept is the CDR3, 45 bases in frame from the first base. V loses 1 base of germline sequence and J loses 0 bases, and the interval between the two ends is 9 bases. CDR1 MGHRA and CDR2 YSYEKL were looked up in the germline V gene.